This TCR beta chain was sequenced during a study of blood T cell repertoires in COVID-19. Study information: From the United States, Italy and Spain came samples of acute and convalescent COVID-19. PBMCs, B-cell-depleted T cells, or T cells were the source of the cDNA or gDNA that made up the material.

In the original analysis: Estimates of nucleated cell counts were drawn from the amplification of reference gene primers. Profiled with immunoSEQ multiplex PCR; TCRdb holds only in-frame clones, not every one. V and J calls and clone size follow that table, whereas D and trimming were derived from the DNA. The sample includes some 100,000 clones, roughly nine tenths seen only once; the top ten take under 13%. The sample consisted of peripheral blood. The TCR was taken from a man in his forties or fifties with acute or convalescent COVID-19.

DNA of the CDR3: TGCGCCAGCAGCAGGGACTCCTCCTACAATGAGCAGTTCTTC. Translation: CASSRDSSYNEQFF. The J gene is TRBJ2-1, the V gene TRBV5-1, with a weak D call TRBD2 (6 bases). Germline assignment: CDR1 SGHRS and CDR2 YFSETQ. This CDR3 is built from 14 residues. V lost 4 bases and J 0 bases, leaving 8 bases between the germline ends. Filled out from reference TRBV5-1 and TRBJ2-1, the complete variable domain reads KAGVTQTPRYLIKTRGQQVTLSCSPISGHRSVSWYQQTPGQGLQFLFEYFSETQRNKGNFPGRFSGRQFSNSRSEMNVSTLELGDSALYLCASSRDSSYNEQFFGPGTRLTVL.